What follows are 26 T cell receptor beta chains derived from one specimen sequenced in a study of cytomegalovirus exposure and HLA in healthy donors. PCR involved 60 Vbeta and 13 Jbeta primers. The table came from immunoSEQ multiplex PCR; TCRdb's copy has only in-frame clones and leaves some out. Here the sample spans around 140,000 clones, roughly 80% being singletons. The source material was PBMCs. The receptors here all came from a man in his forties in good health and CMV-seronegative.

V gene TRBV5-1 combines with J gene TRBJ2-3, with TRBD2 as a possible D gene (6 bases). The germline V gene encodes CDR1 SGHRS and CDR2 YFSETQ. The V and J ends lost 1 base and 0 bases respectively, with 9 bases between them. The CDR3 is made up of 15 amino acids. CDR3 region: CASSLRTTSTDTQYF. In DNA, the CDR3 is TGCGCCAGCAGCTTGAGGACTACTAGCACAGATACGCAGTATTTT. The full variable domain, rest sourced from reference TRBV5-1 and TRBJ2-3, is KAGVTQTPRYLIKTRGQQVTLSCSPISGHRSVSWYQQTPGQGLQFLFEYFSETQRNKGNFPGRFSGRQFSNSRSEMNVSTLELGDSALYLCASSLRTTSTDTQYFGPGTRLTVL.

The chain links TRBV6-4 to TRBJ2-7; 11 bases line up with TRBD2. The CDR3 spans 15 residues. In germline, CDR1 is MRHNA, CDR2 SNTAGT. After removal of 4 bases from V and 4 bases from J, the junction contained 6 bases not matched to a gene. CDR3 nucleotides: TGTGCCAGCAGTGCCGTAGCGGGGGGGCAATACGAGCAGTACTTC. This gives the protein CASSAVAGGQYEQYF.

V and J are TRBV18 and TRBJ2-7; 7 bases map to TRBD2. The CDR3 is 16 residues long. The V and J ends lost 2 bases and 0 bases, in that order; junction bases with no gene match: 7. Germline V lookup: CDR1 KGHSH, CDR2 LQKENI. The CDR3 loop is CASSPAVGGSSYEQYF. As DNA, the CDR3 is TGTGCCAGCTCACCAGCTGTGGGGGGGAGCTCCTACGAGCAGTACTTC.

This clone occurred a few times. The chain employs TRBV4-1 and TRBJ1-4; TRBD1 matches at 9 bases. This CDR3 is built from 15 residues. After removal of 0 bases from V and 7 bases from J, the junction contained 3 bases not matched to a gene. The V gene's germline CDR1 is MGHRA and CDR2 YSYEKL. The CDR3 coding sequence is TGCGCCAGCAGCCAAGAACAGGGGGCTTTTGAAAAACTGTTTTTT. It is translated as CASSQEQGAFEKLFF.

The chain carries TRBV10-3 and TRBJ1-1, with D uncertain. This CDR3 is built from 15 residues. Trimming stripped 0 bases from V and 0 bases from J, with 8 bases between. Germline CDR1 reads ENHRY; CDR2 reads SYGVKD. The CDR3 nucleotides read TGTGCCATCAGTGAGTCGCAGGACTTGAACACTGAAGCTTTCTTT. Its protein is CAISESQDLNTEAFF.

In regard to this clone: Other DNA sequences in this specimen translate into the identical CDR3. The chain joins TRBV18 to TRBJ1-6, with D maybe TRBD1 (6 bases). The CDR3 sequence is 14 residues long. Germline assignment: CDR1 KGHSH and CDR2 LQKENI. Trimming removed 4 bases from V and 7 bases from J, with 11 bases in between. The CDR3 nucleotides are TGTGCCAGCTCACTAACAGGGAGCAATTCACCCCTCCACTTT. It encodes CASSLTGSNSPLHF.

This chain joins TRBV15 and TRBJ2-5; TRBD1 aligns across 10 bases. The length of the CDR3 is 15 residues. V trimming: 5 bases; J trimming: 5 bases; junction bases outside the gene matches: 8. Germline assignment: CDR1 LNHNV and CDR2 YYDKDF (reference sequence). The CDR3 region is CATSSLDRGPETQYF. The DNA for the CDR3 is TGTGCCACCAGCTCACTTGACAGGGGGCCTGAGACCCAGTACTTC.

This chain connects TRBV9 to TRBJ2-1; 8 bases are a match to TRBD2. The CDR3 is 13 amino acids. Germline CDR1 SGDLS, CDR2 YYNGEE. V was clipped by 3 bases and J by 8 bases; unmatched bases: 4. The CDR3 is CASSGGLAYEQFF. The CDR3 nucleotides read TGTGCCAGCAGCGGTGGACTAGCCTATGAGCAGTTCTTC.

This clone was seen a few times. The CDR3 bases are TGTGCCGGCACAAACTCGACGACGGGGGAGGGAGATACGCAGTATTTT. The encoded protein is CAGTNSTTGEGDTQYF. The V and J genes are TRBV9 and TRBJ2-3, with 7 bases that match TRBD2. With V trimmed by 10 bases and J by 5 bases, 19 bases remained unmatched. This CDR3 has 16 residues. Germline CDR1 SGDLS, CDR2 YYNGEE.

The chain combines TRBV5-4 with TRBJ2-3, with 10 bases aligning to TRBD2. V dropped 3 bases and J dropped 2; count of bases not matched to a gene: 6. The germline V gene has CDR1 SGHNT and CDR2 YYREEE (reference sequence). The CDR3 contains 16 residues. CDR3: CASSWGSGGNTDTQYF. In DNA, the CDR3 is TGTGCCAGCAGCTGGGGTAGCGGGGGGAACACAGATACGCAGTATTTT.

This clone was recorded a few times. J is TRBJ1-1 and V is TRBV29-1; D unclear. V was pared by 2 bases and J by 4 bases, with 11 bases between. The length of the CDR3 is 13 residues. Germline values: CDR1 SQVTM, CDR2 ANQGSEA. The CDR3 coding sequence is TGCAGCGTTGAACGGGGTACGGGCACTGAAGCTTTCTTT. Its protein is CSVERGTGTEAFF.

The chain links TRBV4-1 to TRBJ2-3; 7 positions match TRBD2. This CDR3 region has 15 residues. V lost 0 bases, J lost 3 bases, and 3 bases stayed unmatched. The V gene's germline CDR1 is MGHRA and CDR2 YSYEKL. The CDR3 DNA reads TGCGCCAGCAGCCAAGATAGCGGGCTAACAGATACGCAGTATTTT. Its protein is CASSQDSGLTDTQYF.

The V and J genes are TRBV2 and TRBJ2-5; 8 bases map to TRBD2. This CDR3 is 18 amino acids long. Germline CDR1 SNHLY, CDR2 FYNNEI. The V and J ends lost 7 bases and 2 bases, in that order; junction bases with no gene match: 18. In DNA form, the CDR3 reads TGTGCCAGCATTTATGGGGGAAGGAGCGGGGGATATCAAGAGACCCAGTACTTC. Translating gives CASIYGGRSGGYQETQYF.

This clone was observed a single time. The V and J genes are TRBV9 and TRBJ2-3; no reliable D call. CDR1 SGDLS and CDR2 YYNGEE come from the germline V gene. The V end lost 3 bases, the J end lost 6 bases, and 14 bases lay between the germline ends. The CDR3 has 14 amino acids. The chain's CDR3 is CASSAYSGADTQYF. In DNA, the CDR3 is TGTGCCAGCAGCGCGTATAGTGGTGCCGATACGCAGTATTTT.

V and J are TRBV2 and TRBJ2-2; 8 bases line up with TRBD1. With V trimmed by 4 bases and J by 0 bases, 1 base remained unmatched. The CDR3 is made up of 15 amino acids. CDR1 and CDR2 (germline): SNHLY, FYNNEI. The DNA for the CDR3 is TGTGCCAGCAGTGCGGACAGGGCGAACACCGGGGAGCTGTTTTTT. It specifies CASSADRANTGELFF.

The V call is TRBV21-1, the J call TRBJ1-2; the table's TRBD1 call for D was not verified on the DNA. TRBV21-1 is a documented pseudogene. CDR3 length: 16 residues. The CDR3 here is CASSPSTSTPNYGYTF. CDR3 DNA sequence: TGTGCCAGCAGCCCATCCACTTCGACACCTAACTATGGCTACACCTTC.

The chain carries TRBV29-1 and TRBJ1-1; no definite D call. The CDR3 extends over 13 amino acids. Germline assignment: CDR1 SQVTM and CDR2 ANQGSEA. With 8 bases removed from V and 7 bases from J, the gap between germline ends came to 20 bases. CDR3 amino acids: CSTRPPRSGEAFF. CDR3 coding DNA: TGCAGCACGAGACCACCGAGGAGCGGTGAAGCTTTCTTT.

This clone appeared a few times. The chain couples TRBV7-9 to TRBJ2-2; possible D gene TRBD1, 6 bases. Germline V gene sequence: CDR1 SEHNR, CDR2 FQNEAQ (reference sequence). The V end lost 2 bases, the J end lost 2 bases, and 15 bases lay between the germline ends. The CDR3 extends over 17 amino acids. CDR3 coding DNA: TGTGCCAGCAGCTTATCCCGAGTGGACAGAAACACCGGGGAGCTGTTTTTT. Its translation is CASSLSRVDRNTGELFF.

The chain links TRBV29-1 to TRBJ2-5, with TRBD2 as a possible D gene (5 bases). The DNA end is a closer match to TRBJ2-7, so the J assignment may be wrong. CDR1 is SQVTM and CDR2 is ANQGSEA in the germline V gene. The CDR3 sequence is 12 residues long. Written as DNA, the CDR3 is TGCAGCATAAGGGAGATCTCCTACGAGCAGTACTTC. Translating gives CSIREISYEQYF.

V gene TRBV2 combines with J gene TRBJ2-5; a weak D match, TRBD2 (6 bases). Germline V gene data show CDR1 as SNHLY and CDR2 as FYNNEI. The CDR3 has 17 residues. V was cut by 0 bases and J by 0 bases, with 14 bases left in between. CDR3 sequence reads: CASSEALSGGYQETQYF. CDR3 DNA: TGTGCCAGCAGTGAAGCGCTTAGTGGGGGGTACCAAGAGACCCAGTACTTC.

This clone was counted once. The rearrangement joins TRBV4-3 to TRBJ1-3; D possibly corresponds to TRBD1 (6 bases). This CDR3 has 14 amino acids. V was clipped by 0 bases and J by 5 bases, with 8 bases between them. Germline assignment: CDR1 LGHNA and CDR2 YSLEER. The CDR3 is CASSQDRGRNTIYF. The CDR3 DNA is TGCGCCAGCAGCCAAGACAGGGGAAGAAACACCATATATTTT.

The J gene is TRBJ1-1, the V gene TRBV6-1, with D perhaps TRBD1 (5 bases). V lost 6 bases and J lost 4, with 15 bases in between. There are 14 residues in the CDR3. Germline V lookup: CDR1 MNHNS, CDR2 SASEGT. CDR3 coding DNA: TGTGCCAGCAGACGGGACTCCCTCGTCACTGAAGCTTTCTTT. This encodes CASRRDSLVTEAFF.

V and J are TRBV7-3 and TRBJ1-3; 9 bases agree with TRBD1. V lost 2 bases and J lost 4; bases outside the gene matches: 6. Germline V gene data show CDR1 as SGHTA and CDR2 as FQGTGA. The CDR3 loop spans 16 amino acids. CDR3 amino acids: CASSLDGTGRGNTIYF. The DNA for the CDR3 is TGTGCCAGCAGCTTAGATGGGACAGGGCGAGGAAACACCATATATTTT. Looking up the rest from reference TRBV7-3 and TRBJ1-3 gives the full variable domain: GAGVSQTPSNKVTEKGKYVELRCDPISGHTALYWYRQSLGQGPEFLIYFQGTGAADDSGLPNDRFFAVRPEGSVSTLKIQRTERGDSAVYLCASSLDGTGRGNTIYFGEGSWLTVV.

The CDR3 region is CASSVGGLAFIADTQYF. In DNA, the CDR3 is TGTGCCAGCAGCGTAGGGGGTCTAGCGTTCATTGCAGATACGCAGTATTTT. The gene calls are TRBV11-2 and TRBJ2-3; D may match TRBD1 or TRBD2 (6 bases each). The CDR3 consists of 17 residues. Germline CDR1 reads SGHAT; CDR2 reads FQNNGV. Trimming left V 5 bases short and J 4 bases short, with 22 bases between.

The rearrangement joins TRBV10-2 to TRBJ2-7; 9 bases are shared with TRBD2. Trimming at V came to 6 bases and at J to 0 bases, leaving 6 bases not matched to a gene. CDR1 WSHSY and CDR2 SAAADI come from the germline V gene. This CDR3 has 15 residues. CDR3 DNA sequence: TGCGCCAGCAGAGTTAGCGGGGGCCGCTCCTACGAGCAGTACTTC. Translated, it gives CASRVSGGRSYEQYF.

The chain links TRBV6-5 to TRBJ2-5; TRBD2 agrees at 7 bases. In germline, CDR1 is MNHEY, CDR2 SVGAGI. This CDR3 is built from 15 residues. V was clipped by 10 bases and J by 5 bases; unmatched bases: 16. The CDR3 is CATIPGGRLQETQYF. DNA of the CDR3: TGTGCCACTATCCCAGGCGGGAGACTCCAGGAGACCCAGTACTTC.